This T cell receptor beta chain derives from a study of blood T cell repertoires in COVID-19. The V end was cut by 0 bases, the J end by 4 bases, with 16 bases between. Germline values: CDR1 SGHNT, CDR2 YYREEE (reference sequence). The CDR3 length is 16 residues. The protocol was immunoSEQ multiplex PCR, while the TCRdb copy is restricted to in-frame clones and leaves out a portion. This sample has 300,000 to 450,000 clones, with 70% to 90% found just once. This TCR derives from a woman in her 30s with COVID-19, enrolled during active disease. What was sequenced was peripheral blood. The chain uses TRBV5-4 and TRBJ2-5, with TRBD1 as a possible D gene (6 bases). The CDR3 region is CASSLVGTRVGETQYF. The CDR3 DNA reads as TGTGCCAGCAGCTTGGTCGGGACAAGGGTCGGAGAGACCCAGTACTTC.